The 15 T cell receptor beta chains below all came from one sample that was sequenced in a study of OX40 agonist ivuxolimab in advanced cancers. Receptor amplification or capture employed the immunoSEQ multiplex PCR assay. In TCRdb, the immuneACCESS table is reduced to in-frame sequences with V and J assigned. These tables do not hold every clone; where another copy was compared, an unresolved V gene accounts for under half, and the others remain unexplained. This sample has some 43,000 clones in its table, and just under 95% of those were observed once. The ten largest make up 9.5% to 11% of the sample. Specimen: CD4+ or CD8+ T cells sorted from blood, collected in a trial of the OX40 agonist ivuxolimab. The receptor source for this set is an adult with an advanced solid tumor such as melanoma, head and neck, liver or kidney cancer.

This clone was recorded only once. This sequence joins TRBV13 and TRBJ2-3, with a possible D match to TRBD1 (6 bases). Between the trimmed V and J ends, which lost 4 bases and 1 base, there was a span of 12 bases. The CDR3 is 15 amino acids. Germline CDR1 is PRHDT and CDR2 is FYEKMQ (reference sequence). CDR3 sequence: CASSSRTDGTDTQYF. In DNA, the CDR3 is TGTGCCAGCAGCTCCAGGACAGATGGCACAGATACGCAGTATTTT. Filled out from reference TRBV13 and TRBJ2-3, the complete variable domain reads AAGVIQSPRHLIKEKRETATLKCYPIPRHDTVYWYQQGPGQDPQFLISFYEKMQSDKGSIPDRFSAQQFSDYHSELNMSSLELGDSALYFCASSSRTDGTDTQYFGPGTRLTVL.

V is TRBV2 and J is TRBJ2-5; D uncertain. Per germline, CDR1 SNHLY and CDR2 FYNNEI. Deletions cut 1 base from V and 3 bases from J, with 6 bases between. The CDR3 contains 13 residues. The CDR3 sequence: CASSEEGEETQYF. CDR3 DNA: TGTGCCAGCAGTGAAGAAGGAGAAGAGACCCAGTACTTC. The full variable domain, with the rest looked up from reference TRBV2 and TRBJ2-5, is EPEVTQTPSHQVTQMGQEVILRCVPISNHLYFYWYRQILGQKVEFLVSFYNNEISEKSEIFDDQFSVERPDGSNFTLKIRSTKLEDSAMYFCASSEEGEETQYFGPGTRLLVL.

The chain is built from TRBV4-3 and TRBJ2-2; no reliable D call. The V gene's germline CDR1 is LGHNA and CDR2 YSLEER. The CDR3 has 14 amino acids. The V and J ends lost 5 bases and 4 bases respectively, with 11 bases between them. In DNA, the CDR3 is TGCGCCAGCAGCTTGTCTGATGGCACCGGGGAGCTGTTTTTT. It translates to CASSLSDGTGELFF.

The rearrangement links TRBV7-6 to TRBJ2-2; the match to TRBD1 covers 10 bases. This CDR3 has 15 residues. The germline CDR1 and CDR2 sequences are SGHVS and FNYEAQ. Trimming took 5 bases from V and 5 from J; bases not matched to a gene: 5. The CDR3 DNA sequence: TGTGCCAGCAGCGCCGGACAGGGGGTAACCGGGGAGCTGTTTTTT. Amino acid sequence: CASSAGQGVTGELFF.

The genes are TRBV5-6 and TRBJ2-1, with a tentative D call TRBD1 (6 bases). The germline V gene encodes CDR1 SGHDT and CDR2 YYEEEE. This CDR3 spans 17 amino acids. V shed 2 bases and J shed 6 bases, with 21 bases lying between them. This CDR3 is CASSFALSGATPNEQFF. The CDR3 nucleotides read TGTGCCAGCAGCTTTGCCCTTTCAGGGGCCACCCCCAATGAGCAGTTCTTC.

The chain employs TRBV9 and TRBJ2-7; D tentatively reads TRBD1 or TRBD2 (5 bases each). This CDR3 is built from 16 residues. Germline CDR1 is SGDLS and CDR2 is YYNGEE. Trimming stripped 4 bases from V and 0 bases from J, with 17 bases between. CDR3 sequence (DNA): TGTGCCAGCAGCCCGAGGGGAACGTACAGCTCCTACGAGCAGTACTTC. This gives the protein CASSPRGTYSSYEQYF.

V gene TRBV14 combines with J gene TRBJ2-1; 10 nucleotides agree with TRBD2. With V trimmed by 7 bases and J by 2 bases, 5 bases remained unmatched. Germline V lookup: CDR1 SGHDN, CDR2 FVKESK. This CDR3 region has 15 residues. This CDR3 is CASKQAGGPYNEQFF. The CDR3 DNA reads as TGTGCCAGCAAACAAGCGGGAGGGCCCTACAATGAGCAGTTCTTC.

The chain recombines TRBV2 with TRBJ2-7; D remains unclear. The germline CDR1 and CDR2 sequences are SNHLY and FYNNEI. The CDR3 consists of 13 residues. V lost 6 bases and J 3 bases, leaving 12 bases between the germline ends. The CDR3 region has the DNA TGTGCCAGCAGCTCTGGACGGAACTACGAGCAGTACTTC. Its protein is CASSSGRNYEQYF.

This rearrangement joins TRBV9 to TRBJ2-3; TRBD2 matches at 8 bases. Trimming at V came to 0 bases and at J to 5 bases, leaving 5 bases not matched to a gene. Germline CDR1 is SGDLS and CDR2 is YYNGEE. This CDR3 is built from 15 residues. In DNA form, the CDR3 reads TGTGCCAGCAGCGTAGCGGGAGGGTATAGAGATACGCAGTATTTT. Its protein is CASSVAGGYRDTQYF.

V gene TRBV2 combines with J gene TRBJ2-4; D may be TRBD1 (5 bases). The V end was cut by 10 bases, the J end by 13 bases, with 14 bases between. Per the germline V gene, CDR1 is SNHLY and CDR2 is FYNNEI. The CDR3 length is 10 residues. The CDR3 here is CAILGKGQYF. The CDR3 DNA reads as TGTGCCATCCTCGGAAAGGGGCAGTACTTC.

V gene TRBV28 combines with J gene TRBJ2-3; TRBD2 matches 10 bases. The CDR3 consists of 15 residues. With 2 bases clipped from V and 5 bases from J, the junction kept 4 bases outside the gene matches. Germline loops: CDR1 MDHEN, CDR2 SYDVKM. CDR3 DNA sequence: TGTGCCAGCAGTTTAGCCCTAGCGGGAGTAGATACGCAGTATTTT. Residues: CASSLALAGVDTQYF.

The V gene is TRBV18, the J gene TRBJ1-5; 7 bases line up with TRBD1. Germline CDR1 is KGHSH and CDR2 is LQKENI. CDR3 length: 15 residues. V lost 6 bases, J lost 5 bases, and 10 bases stayed unmatched. The CDR3: CASSVRDSVYQPQHF. CDR3 sequence (DNA): TGTGCCAGCTCGGTACGGGACAGTGTTTATCAGCCCCAGCATTTT.

The chain employs TRBV4-2 and TRBJ2-7; 9 bases fit TRBD2. This CDR3 contains 15 residues. The ends lost 4 bases at V and 3 bases at J; junction bases unmatched: 7. Germline loops: CDR1 LGHNA, CDR2 YNFKEQ. This CDR3 reads CASSLFSSGGYEQYF. The CDR3 region has the DNA TGTGCCAGCAGCCTTTTTAGTAGCGGGGGCTACGAGCAGTACTTC.

This chain joins TRBV28 and TRBJ2-2; 7 bases match TRBD2. CDR3 length: 19 residues. The J segment lost 1 base and the V segment lost 6 bases, leaving 17 bases of the junction unmatched. Germline assignment: CDR1 MDHEN and CDR2 SYDVKM. The CDR3 reads CASSSRRVGLAVNTGELFF. DNA for the CDR3: TGTGCCAGCAGCTCTAGGCGGGTGGGTCTAGCGGTGAACACCGGGGAGCTGTTTTTT.

The V call is TRBV19, the J call TRBJ2-1; 8 positions agree with TRBD2. V gave up 2 bases and J gave up 5 bases; unmatched junction bases: 5. The CDR3 covers 15 residues. In germline, CDR1 is LNHDA, CDR2 SQIVND (reference sequence). The CDR3 nucleotides are TGTGCCAGTAGTATAACGAGGGGACTAGACAATGAGCAGTTCTTC. Translation: CASSITRGLDNEQFF.